The rows below give T cell receptor beta chains drawn from one sample of a study of cytomegalovirus exposure and HLA in healthy donors. The repertoire was sequenced with immunoSEQ multiplex PCR; TCRdb's copy has only in-frame clones and lacks some. The sample gives some 110,000 clones, approximately 80% of which show up once; roughly 5% is in the top ten. The sequencing input was PBMCs. These receptors were collected from a man in his forties or fifties in good health and CMV-seropositive. The CDR3 runs from the conserved cysteine through the conserved F or W. Each record gives: V gene, clone size, D gene, J gene, CDR3 protein. D genes are given only for firm matches. Part of the rows lack a size; the others show once, few, many or a class for expanded clones.

TRBV29-1	-	TRBD2	TRBJ2-1	CSVEGLVASGSNNEQFF
TRBV7-2	-	TRBD1	TRBJ2-7	CASSLAPGQGARSYEQYF
TRBV10-1	-	-	TRBJ1-1	CASSGQVGTEAFF
TRBV18	-	TRBD1	TRBJ1-2	CASSPGQSDGYTF
TRBV7-3	-	-	TRBJ1-1	CASSSSGVGTEAFF
TRBV29-1	-	TRBD2	-	CSVGASGLSSYEQYF
TRBV15	-	TRBD2	TRBJ2-1	CATSSFRTSGRYNEQFF
TRBV11-2	-	-	TRBJ2-2	CASSLRSLGNTGELFF
TRBV19	once	-	TRBJ1-5	CASSILTGSGSQPQHF
TRBV6-6	few	TRBD2	TRBJ2-7	CASSRGLAGTYEQYF
TRBV5-5	-	TRBD2	TRBJ2-4	CASSGTSGRNIQYF
TRBV11-1	few	TRBD2	TRBJ2-7	CASSFPPRGLASEQYF
TRBV30	-	TRBD1	TRBJ1-1	CAWSVRTGVTEAFF